This TCR beta chain came from a study of PD-1 blockade in mismatch repair-deficient tumors. This table comes from immunoSEQ multiplex PCR, and its TCRdb copy is limited to in-frame clones, with some not included. The sample includes 95,000 to 150,000 clones, about 88% of them seen just once. The CDR3 totals 16 residues. Trimming cost V 1 base and J 6 bases; bases outside gene matches: 3. CDR1 SGHNT and CDR2 YENEEA come from the germline V gene. Specimen: peripheral blood, collected 44 weeks after starting pembrolizumab. This chain links TRBV11-3 with TRBJ2-1, with 13 bases matching TRBD2. The receptor comes from an adult with mismatch repair-deficient cancer. The CDR3 DNA reads TGTGCCAGCAGCTTAGGGACTAGCGGGAGTCTCAATGAGCAGTTCTTC. Its translation: CASSLGTSGSLNEQFF.